This T cell receptor (beta chain) comes out of a study of shared clonotypes between healthy human individuals. Study at large: Serving as donors were a couple of women and three men, whose ages spanned 18 to 49.

As for this clone: The antigen is unknown.

In the naive CD8 group, cells lacked CD45RO and were positively selected for CCR7, so terminally differentiated effector memory CD45RA+ cells were left out. At the deep level, the assay was run. The assay was immunoSEQ multiplex PCR, and TCRdb's table has in-frame clones only and misses some. The top ten hold around 1.7% of the sample, which has around 1,900,000 clones, just under 95% seen once. Study outcomes and limitations: It was the non-shared clonotypes that had lower generation probabilities than clonotypes shared by all four donors.

V was clipped by 8 bases and J by 1 base, with 8 bases between them. The CDR3 runs 12 residues. The germline V gene encodes CDR1 MDHEN and CDR2 SYDVKM. The sample taken for sequencing was naive CD8+ T cells from PBMCs. The origin of this receptor is a man between 18 and 35 years old in good health. Some clones in this sample may be carry-over from other donors' samples. The chain has TRBV28 and TRBJ1-1; D is uncertain. The CDR3: CASGWRNTEAFF. The CDR3 DNA reads as TGTGCCAGCGGGTGGAGGAACACTGAAGCTTTCTTT. Full variable domain (missing parts from reference TRBV28 and TRBJ1-1): DVKVTQSSRYLVKRTGEKVFLECVQDMDHENMFWYRQDPGLGLRLIYFSYDVKMKEKGDIPEGYSVSREKKERFSLILESASTNQTSMYLCASGWRNTEAFFGQGTRLTVV.